Below are 22 T cell receptor beta chains sequenced from a single sample in a study of prognosis after radiotherapy for stage I lung cancer. Genomic DNA provided the template from which TCR beta CDR3 was amplified by two-round multiplex PCR. For every TRBV and TRBJ gene, a specific primer was used in first-round PCR. TCRdb redid the calling of the multiplex PCR reads with MiXCR, one entry per CDR3 protein. The table shows 12,000 to 15,000 distinct CDR3 sequences, with roughly a third occurring only once. Sequenced here: PBMCs, sampled before or after stereotactic body radiation therapy (not recorded which). Receptor source: a donor of 50 years or more with non-small cell lung cancer.

This clonotype was observed once. An end of the junction does not agree with germline; a read error may underlie this. The V and J genes are TRBV6-1 and TRBJ1-4; no firm D call. CDR1 and CDR2 (germline): MNHNS, SASEGT. The length of the CDR3 is 15 residues. The CDR3 loop reads CASSEYYSGDEKMFF. CDR3 nucleotides: TGTGCCAGCAGTGAATACTACAGCGGGGATGAAAAAATGTTTTTT.

This clonotype was recorded at least ten times. The CDR3 protein is CASSPGTGAGKKLFF. The CDR3 DNA is TGTGCCAGCAGTCCCGGGACAGGGGCGGGAAAAAAACTGTTTTTT. The V call is TRBV19, the J call TRBJ1-4; TRBD1 matches 10 bases. The germline CDR1 and CDR2 sequences are LNHDA and SQIVND (reference sequence). The J segment lost 9 bases and the V segment lost 9 bases, leaving 13 bases of the junction unmatched. The CDR3 has 15 amino acids.

This clonotype was found many times. The chain couples TRBV2 to TRBJ1-5; D is ambiguous. The CDR3 loop spans 13 amino acids. The germline V gene has CDR1 SNHLY and CDR2 FYNNEI. Deletions cut 6 bases from V and 7 bases from J, with 13 bases between. CDR3 coding DNA: TGTGCCAGCAGCGATGAGGCCGACCAGCCCCAGCATTTT. It translates to CASSDEADQPQHF.

As to this clonotype: A much larger clone is a single base away; this may be a read error. V usage is TRBV24-1 and J usage is TRBJ2-5; D assignment may be TRBD1 or TRBD2 (5 bases each). Per germline, CDR1 KGHDR and CDR2 SFDVKD. This CDR3 is 15 amino acids long. The V gene lost 2 bases and the J gene lost 3 bases, with 12 bases spanning the gap. The CDR3 sequence: CATSDSRGAEETQYF. CDR3 sequence (DNA): TGTGCCACCAGTGATTCCCGAGGGGCTGAAGAGACCCAGTACTTC.

This clonotype is termed medium-sized (0.01 to 0.1%). J is TRBJ2-1 and V is TRBV2; D is undetermined. CDR1 is SNHLY and CDR2 is FYNNEI in the germline V gene. The CDR3 loop spans 16 amino acids. The V end lost 5 bases, the J end lost 0 bases, and 14 bases lay between the germline ends. CDR3: CASSRVQASSYNEQFF. CDR3 DNA: TGTGCCAGCAGTCGGGTCCAGGCGAGCTCCTACAATGAGCAGTTCTTC.

This clonotype appeared many times. This clone may be a read error of a much larger clone one base away. This chain links TRBV20-1 with TRBJ2-2; D is perhaps TRBD2 (5 bases). Germline V lookup: CDR1 DFQATT, CDR2 SNEGSKA (reference sequence). Trimming cost V 6 bases and J 9 bases, with 17 bases left between them. This CDR3 region has 13 residues. The CDR3 nucleotides read TGCAGTGCGAGTAGCCGGGGAACCAGGGAGCTGTTTTTT. Protein sequence: CSASSRGTRELFF.

This clonotype was observed many times. The chain joins TRBV7-9 to TRBJ1-1; D unresolved. The CDR3 has 9 amino acids. Germline CDR1 and CDR2: SEHNR and FQNEAQ (reference sequence). The chain's CDR3 is CKVGTEAFF. The CDR3 DNA follows: TGTAAGGTGGGCACTGAAGCTTTCTTT.

This clonotype appeared many times. The genes are TRBV5-6 and TRBJ2-5; D unclear. V was pared by 2 bases and J by 2 bases, with 10 bases between. The CDR3 sequence is 14 residues long. CDR1 and CDR2 from the germline V gene are SGHDT and YYEEEE. The CDR3 region has the DNA TGTGCCAGCAGCTTCGTTCGAGAACAAGAGACCCAGTACTTC. As protein: CASSFVREQETQYF.

This clonotype was detected many times. The rearrangement uses TRBV11-3 and TRBJ2-2, with D possibly TRBD1 on 6 matching bases. CDR3 length equals 16 residues. Germline lookup yields CDR1 SGHNT and CDR2 YENEEA. The ends were cut back, 0 bases at V and 1 base at J, with 9 bases in the middle. CDR3 sequence reads: CASSLDGTRNTGELFF. CDR3 in DNA: TGTGCCAGCAGCTTAGATGGGACAAGGAACACCGGGGAGCTGTTTTTT.

Note on this clonotype: This likely came from a read error, as a far larger clone is one base away. The chain recombines TRBV6-4 with TRBJ2-1, with D tentatively TRBD1 (5 bases). This CDR3 region has 15 residues. The V end lost 3 bases, the J end lost 6 bases, and 15 bases lay between the germline ends. CDR1 is MRHNA and CDR2 is SNTAGT in the germline V gene. The CDR3 spells CASSDTQGWSNEQFF. CDR3 sequence (DNA): TGTGCCAGCAGTGATACGCAGGGTTGGTCCAATGAGCAGTTCTTC.

This chain uses TRBV20-1 with TRBJ2-3, with TRBD2 matching 9 bases. V lost 5 bases to trimming and J lost 5 bases; unmatched junction nucleotides: 11. This CDR3 is built from 15 residues. CDR1 is DFQATT, CDR2 SNEGSKA, per germline (reference sequence). The CDR3 region has the DNA TGCAGTGCTGCCCGTCCAGCGGGAGGATTAGATACGCAGTATTTT. Translating gives CSAARPAGGLDTQYF.

In its sample, this clonotype was seen many times. This chain connects TRBV14 to TRBJ2-5; weak D call: TRBD1 (5 bases). CDR1 is SGHDN, CDR2 FVKESK, per germline. Trimming took 4 bases from V and 5 from J, leaving 14 bases between them. CDR3 length equals 14 residues. CDR3 nucleotide sequence: TGTGCCAGCAGCCGGGTTCTCAGGGCGGAGACCCAGTACTTC. It encodes CASSRVLRAETQYF. The whole variable domain, remainder taken from reference TRBV14 and TRBJ2-5, is EAGVTQFPSHSVIEKGQTVTLRCDPISGHDNLYWYRRVMGKEIKFLLHFVKESKQDESGMPNNRFLAERTGGTYSTLKVQPAELEDSGVYFCASSRVLRAETQYFGPGTRLLVL.

This chain connects TRBV27 to TRBJ2-7; the D is unclear. This CDR3 is 14 amino acids long. Germline CDR1 and CDR2: MNHEY and SMNVEV (reference sequence). The CDR3 here is CDRSHGPLTYEQYF. The CDR3 coding sequence is TGTGACAGAAGTCACGGACCACTAACCTACGAGCAGTACTTC.

This clonotype is termed medium-sized. This rearrangement joins TRBV19 to TRBJ2-3; D unresolved. The CDR3 covers 13 residues. Trimming cost V 7 bases and J 4 bases, with 12 bases left between them. CDR1 and CDR2 (germline): LNHDA, SQIVND (reference sequence). The CDR3 region is CASTPTTSDTQYF. Here the CDR3 DNA reads TGTGCCAGTACGCCTACTACTTCAGATACGCAGTATTTT.

This clonotype has only a few counts. A far larger clone lies a single base away; this is likely a read error. The chain has TRBV6-6 and TRBJ2-3, with 12 positions matching TRBD2. V lost 6 bases to trimming and J lost 7 bases; unmatched junction nucleotides: 8. The germline V gene encodes CDR1 MNHNY and CDR2 SVGAGI (reference sequence). CDR3 size: 15 residues. The CDR3 here is CASSPSGGAVYTQYF. The CDR3, as DNA: TGTGCCAGCAGCCCTAGCGGGGGGGCGGTATATACGCAGTATTTT.

V usage is TRBV7-3 and J usage is TRBJ2-1; TRBD1 might be the D (5 bases). CDR3 length: 12 residues. Germline V gene data show CDR1 as SGHTA and CDR2 as FQGTGA. The V and J ends lost 5 bases and 10 bases respectively, with 12 bases between them. CDR3: CASSPLGVEQFF. The DNA of the CDR3 is TGTGCCAGCAGCCCATTAGGGGTGGAGCAGTTCTTC.

Concerning this clonotype: At one end the junction does not follow the germline gene, possibly because of a read error. CDR3 nucleotide sequence: TGCGCCGGCAGCCAGCCGACAGGGGGCCAAAGGTTAGGCTACACCTTC. Translating gives CAGSQPTGGQRLGYTF. V usage is TRBV4-1 and J usage is TRBJ1-2; TRBD1 matches 10 bases. The germline CDR1 and CDR2 sequences are MGHRA and YSYEKL. The CDR3 consists of 16 residues.

Of note for this clonotype: Relative to the germline gene, one junction end is altered; a read error may explain this. CDR3 coding DNA: TGTGTCAGCATCCTTGAGCCCGGTGATACGCAGTATTTT. It specifies CVSILEPGDTQYF. V usage is TRBV5-6 and J usage is TRBJ2-3; no definite D call. Germline V gene data show CDR1 as SGHDT and CDR2 as YYEEEE. This CDR3 has 13 amino acids.

This clonotype was picked up a small number of times. A much larger clone differs by one base, so this may be a read error. The rearrangement links TRBV7-2 to TRBJ2-1, with D tentatively TRBD1 (5 bases). The germline V gene has CDR1 SGHTA and CDR2 FQGNSA. Trimming shortened V by 4 bases and J by 7 bases, and 14 bases separated the two germline ends. The length of the CDR3 is 14 residues. CDR3 sequence: CASSYHQGTNEQFF. The CDR3 DNA reads as TGTGCCAGCAGCTACCATCAGGGCACGAATGAGCAGTTCTTC.

This clonotype was counted at least ten times. The chain links TRBV20-1 to TRBJ2-3, with 7 bases aligning to TRBD2. Germline V lookup: CDR1 DFQATT, CDR2 SNEGSKA (reference sequence). The CDR3 totals 16 residues. V trimming: 1 base; J trimming: 2 bases; junction bases outside the gene matches: 9. CDR3 protein: CSARAISGLSTDTQYF. The CDR3 DNA follows: TGCAGTGCTAGAGCCATTAGCGGGTTATCCACAGATACGCAGTATTTT.

A remark on this clonotype: A far more abundant clone sits one base away, making this likely a read error. The chain carries TRBV6-2 or TRBV6-3 and TRBJ2-4; 10 nucleotides match TRBD2. The J call may be incorrect, as the DNA end agrees better with TRBJ2-1. The CDR3 has 17 amino acids. CDR1 is MNHEY and CDR2 is SVGEGT in the germline V gene. The CDR3 sequence is CASGENLAGALGNEQFF. The CDR3 DNA is TGTGCCAGCGGTGAAAATCTAGCGGGAGCTTTAGGCAATGAGCAGTTCTTC.

This clonotype was recorded at least ten times. The gene calls are TRBV4-1 and TRBJ2-1; TRBD2 agrees at 9 bases. V lost 0 bases, J lost 2 bases, and 5 bases stayed unmatched. The CDR3 totals 17 residues. Germline V gene sequence: CDR1 MGHRA, CDR2 YSYEKL. The CDR3 here is CASSQDLGGRAYNEQFF. In DNA form, the CDR3 reads TGCGCCAGCAGCCAAGATCTCGGCGGGAGGGCCTACAATGAGCAGTTCTTC.